This TCR beta chain was identified during a study of OX40 agonist ivuxolimab in advanced cancers. Findings of the study overall: Patients who responded partially at 0.1-3.0 mg/kg showed clonal expansion ranking among the lowest.

The CDR3 runs 16 residues. Trimming took off 4 bases at V and 2 bases at J, with 13 bases between the two ends. CDR1 and CDR2 (germline): SGHNT, YYREEE (reference sequence). Concerning this clone: The antigen remains unidentified.

Repertoires were generated with immunoSEQ multiplex PCR, while TCRdb's copy carries only in-frame clones and drops some. The sample holds roughly 42,000 clones, about nine tenths seen once. The material was CD4+ or CD8+ T cells sorted from blood, obtained in a trial of the OX40 agonist ivuxolimab. This sequence was found in an adult with an advanced solid tumor such as melanoma, head and neck, liver or kidney cancer. The chain has TRBV5-4 and TRBJ2-6, with D possibly called TRBD1 or TRBD2 (6 bases each). The CDR3 spells CASSAMGGAGANVLTF. The CDR3 nucleotides read TGTGCCAGCAGCGCGATGGGGGGCGCTGGGGCCAACGTCCTGACTTTC.